The 18 T cell receptor beta chains in this list originate from one sample, sequenced in a study of patients and donors after allogeneic stem cell transplantation (dated by TCRdb to 2018 to 2021). Libraries were constructed by RT-PCR. For sequencing, a NextSeq 550 was employed. The public reads were reanalyzed by TCRdb: fastp trimming at Q25, MiXCR alignment, in-frame beta chains only. For every CDR3 protein sequence, its rows merge into one entry that carries the most common genes and DNA. Counted in this sample were about a million distinct CDR3 sequences; about a sixth of them appeared once. The ten largest make up 5% to 6.5% of the sample. The specimen sequenced was blood, either unsorted or a sorted T cell fraction (not recorded which). The source is a human donor who was either an allogeneic HSCT recipient or a stem cell or donor lymphocyte infusion donor (not recorded which). It is not recorded whose cells these are; they may come from a transplant donor.

This chain links TRBV4-3 with TRBJ1-1; no firm D call. The CDR3 consists of 15 residues. Germline V gene lookup returns CDR1 LGHNA and CDR2 YSLEER. The V end was cut by 1 base, the J end by 1 base, with 10 bases between. CDR3: CASSQGAFGNTEAFF. The CDR3 DNA follows: TGCGCCAGCAGCCAAGGGGCCTTCGGGAACACTGAAGCTTTCTTT.

The V and J genes are TRBV7-9 and TRBJ2-3, with no clear D. Trimming stripped 5 bases from V and 6 bases from J, with 9 bases between. Germline lookup yields CDR1 SEHNR and CDR2 FQNEAQ (reference sequence). The CDR3 runs 12 residues. CDR3 sequence: CASSPLLDTQYF. The CDR3 nucleotides read TGTGCCAGCAGCCCCCTGCTGGATACGCAGTATTTT. Full variable domain (outside the CDR3, taken from reference TRBV7-9 and TRBJ2-3): DTGVSQNPRHKITKRGQNVTFRCDPISEHNRLYWYRQTLGQGPEFLTYFQNEAQLEKSRLLSDRFSAERPKGSFSTLEIQRTEQGDSAMYLCASSPLLDTQYFGPGTRLTVL.

This clonotype turned up a few times. The V gene is TRBV20-1, the J gene TRBJ2-3, with D perhaps TRBD2 (6 bases). Germline CDR1 and CDR2: DFQATT and SNEGSKA (reference sequence). Trimming took off 0 bases at V and 3 bases at J, with 19 bases between the two ends. This CDR3 has 17 amino acids. The CDR3 here is CSARELRGKKRTDTQYF. The CDR3 DNA reads as TGCAGTGCTAGAGAGCTCCGGGGGAAGAAAAGGACAGATACGCAGTATTTT.

The V call is TRBV5-1, the J call TRBJ1-1; 11 bases fit TRBD1. This CDR3 is 15 amino acids long. Germline V gene sequence: CDR1 SGHRS, CDR2 YFSETQ. V dropped 4 bases and J dropped 5; count of bases not matched to a gene: 7. In nucleotides, the CDR3 is TGCGCCAGCAGCGTACTGGACAGGGGGCAAACTGAAGCTTTCTTT. This translates into CASSVLDRGQTEAFF.

This clonotype has a handful of counts. The V call is TRBV4-3, the J call TRBJ1-6; D ambiguous. The germline gives CDR1 LGHNA, CDR2 YSLEER. Trimming removed 8 bases at V and 0 bases at J, with 14 bases between. The CDR3 spans 16 residues. The CDR3 nucleotides read TGCGCCAGCCGCCTCGAACAGAGCTCCTATAATTCACCCCTCCACTTT. Translated, it gives CASRLEQSSYNSPLHF.

For the CDR3, the DNA is TGTGCCAGCACCATAGGAGGGGCAGCGAACACTGAAGCTTTCTTT. Its protein is CASTIGGAANTEAFF. The V and J genes are TRBV12-3 or TRBV12-4 and TRBJ1-1, with D perhaps TRBD1 (5 bases). V lost 7 bases and J lost 1, with 16 bases in between. The CDR3 extends over 15 amino acids.

This clonotype was counted many times. This sequence joins TRBV6-5 and TRBJ2-1; D might be TRBD2 (7 bases). V lost 0 bases to trimming and J lost 8 bases, with 11 bases between them. Germline CDR1 and CDR2: MNHEY and SVGAGI. The CDR3 totals 14 residues. CDR3 protein: CASSYSGGRDEQFF. The CDR3 DNA sequence: TGTGCCAGCAGTTACTCCGGGGGGCGCGATGAGCAGTTCTTC.

The gene calls are TRBV7-3 and TRBJ1-2; 8 bases agree with TRBD1. Trimming cost V 4 bases and J 8 bases; bases outside gene matches: 12. There are 15 residues in the CDR3. Per germline, CDR1 SGHTA and CDR2 FQGTGA. CDR3: CASSSRVDRVDGYTF. In DNA, the CDR3 is TGTGCCAGCAGCTCACGCGTGGACAGGGTTGACGGCTACACCTTC. The whole variable domain, remainder taken from reference TRBV7-3 and TRBJ1-2, is GAGVSQTPSNKVTEKGKYVELRCDPISGHTALYWYRQSLGQGPEFLIYFQGTGAADDSGLPNDRFFAVRPEGSVSTLKIQRTERGDSAVYLCASSSRVDRVDGYTFGSGTRLTVV.

The CDR3 region is CASSLSDSRSNEQYF. In DNA, the CDR3 is TGTGCCAGCAGTTTAAGCGACAGTAGGTCTAACGAGCAGTACTTC. V usage is TRBV12-3 or TRBV12-4 and J usage is TRBJ2-7; possibly TRBD1 for D (5 bases). Trimming removed 2 bases from V and 5 bases from J, with 16 bases in between. This CDR3 region has 15 residues.

This chain links TRBV14 with TRBJ1-4; 7 bases are a match to TRBD1. This CDR3 spans 12 amino acids. Trimming removed 0 bases from V and 14 bases from J; junction bases left unmatched: 3. The germline V gene has CDR1 SGHDN and CDR2 FVKESK. The CDR3 DNA sequence: TGTGCCAGCAGCCAAGAGACAGGGTCTCTGTTTTTT. It yields the protein CASSQETGSLFF.

This clonotype appeared a few times. The chain combines TRBV4-1 with TRBJ2-2; TRBD2 might be the D (6 bases). The germline V gene encodes CDR1 MGHRA and CDR2 YSYEKL. Between the trimmed V and J ends, which lost 0 bases and 7 bases, there was a span of 15 bases. The CDR3 runs to 16 residues. The CDR3 region is CASSQERSGAVGELFF. CDR3 coding DNA: TGCGCCAGCAGCCAAGAACGTTCGGGAGCGGTCGGGGAGCTGTTTTTT.

The chain uses TRBV27 and TRBJ2-7; perhaps TRBD1 as D (7 bases). This CDR3 is built from 14 residues. Germline values: CDR1 MNHEY, CDR2 SMNVEV (reference sequence). V was clipped by 2 bases and J by 4 bases, with 12 bases between them. CDR3 protein: CASSLAGQFYEQYF. CDR3 nucleotide sequence: TGTGCCAGCAGTTTAGCGGGACAGTTTTACGAGCAGTACTTC.

V gene TRBV2 combines with J gene TRBJ2-2; D unresolved. V lost 7 bases and J 4 bases, leaving 13 bases between the germline ends. Germline values: CDR1 SNHLY, CDR2 FYNNEI. The CDR3 is 14 amino acids. The CDR3 DNA follows: TGTGCCAGCAAAGGACGGAGCGCCACCGGGGAGCTGTTTTTT. Amino acids: CASKGRSATGELFF.

In this sample, this clonotype turned up a few times. This chain joins TRBV7-7 and TRBJ2-1; 7 bases line up with TRBD1. The CDR3 covers 13 residues. In germline, CDR1 is SSHAT, CDR2 FNYEAQ (reference sequence). Trimming cost V 5 bases and J 9 bases; bases outside gene matches: 7. The DNA of the CDR3 is TGTGCCAGCAGCGAAACACAGGGGCCTGAGCAGTTCTTC. This translates into CASSETQGPEQFF.

This clonotype was counted many times. This rearrangement joins TRBV12-3 or TRBV12-4 to TRBJ2-3; D ambiguous. The CDR3 runs 12 residues. V was trimmed by 5 bases and J by 5 bases, leaving 8 bases between them. The CDR3 DNA reads TGTGCCAGCAGTCTAGGGATAGATACGCAGTATTTT. Protein product: CASSLGIDTQYF.

The chain uses TRBV7-9 and TRBJ1-2; D is ambiguous. This CDR3 region has 14 residues. Germline CDR1 is SEHNR and CDR2 is FQNEAQ (reference sequence). Deletions cut 1 base from V and 8 bases from J, with 14 bases between. CDR3 in amino acids: CASSLGTAVEGYTF. CDR3 DNA sequence: TGTGCCAGCAGCTTAGGGACGGCCGTGGAGGGCTACACCTTC.

This clonotype came up a few times. The chain has TRBV12-3 or TRBV12-4 and TRBJ2-1; 7 positions match TRBD2. V was clipped by 6 bases and J by 4 bases; unmatched bases: 9. The CDR3 has 15 amino acids. CDR3 DNA: TGTGCCAGCAGCCGAGCGGGAAAGGGTTACAATGAGCAGTTCTTC. It yields the protein CASSRAGKGYNEQFF.

This chain links TRBV30 with TRBJ2-7, with D perhaps TRBD1 (5 bases). Germline V gene sequence: CDR1 GTSNPN, CDR2 SVGIG (reference sequence). The germline V and J ends were trimmed by 3 bases and 5 bases, with 14 bases remaining between them. This CDR3 contains 13 residues. The CDR3 region has the DNA TGTGCCTGGAGCAAGGGGAAAGGAAACGAGCAGTACTTC. Protein sequence: CAWSKGKGNEQYF. The full variable domain, with the rest looked up from reference TRBV30 and TRBJ2-7, is SQTIHQWPATLVQPVGSPLSLECTVEGTSNPNLYWYRQAAGRGLQLLFYSVGIGQISSEVPQNLSASRPQDRQFILSSKKLLLSDSGFYLCAWSKGKGNEQYFGPGTRLTVT.